The text below deals with one T cell receptor (beta chain). What it binds is unknown. The trim removed 5 bases at V and 3 bases at J, leaving 7 bases unmatched. CDR1 and CDR2 (germline): SQVTM, ANQGSEA. The CDR3 spans 15 residues. The data originate from a study of cytomegalovirus exposure and HLA in healthy donors. Findings of the study overall: Later analysis indicated greater clonal expansion among HLA-associated TCR beta chains than among equally common other chains. As a later analysis revealed, most CMV-associated TCR beta chains appeared HLA-restricted.

Researchers ran the PCR with 60 Vbeta and 13 Jbeta primers. Produced via immunoSEQ multiplex PCR; TCRdb's table is partial and in-frame only. The table has 150,000 or so clones, roughly 74% seen once. The chain couples TRBV29-1 to TRBJ1-4; TRBD1 matches at 9 bases. The sequenced sample consisted of PBMCs. The clonotype comes from a male donor in good health and CMV-seronegative. As DNA, the CDR3 is TGCAGCGTTTCACAGGGGGCCGGATCTAATGAAAAACTGTTTTTT. Translating it yields CSVSQGAGSNEKLFF.